Shown below are 29 T cell receptor beta chains from a single sample sequenced in a study of T cell clonotyping in hematopoietic cell transplantation. TCRdb's table, derived via immunoSEQ multiplex PCR, lists solely in-frame clones and lacks some. The data hold roughly 7,000 clones, with 30% to 45% observed a single time. Sequences were derived from peripheral blood mononuclear cells, sampled 30 days after allogeneic stem cell transplant. These receptors originate from a female patient over 55 who had an allogeneic stem cell transplant, so the T cells may come from the graft donor. Some clones in this sample may be carry-over from other donors' samples.

This chain links TRBV30 with TRBJ1-2; maybe TRBD1 (5 bases). The CDR3 runs to 13 residues. Trimming removed 2 bases at V and 3 bases at J, with 10 bases between. CDR1 and CDR2 from the germline V gene are GTSNPN and SVGIG (reference sequence). The CDR3 reads CAWSRDLYYGYTF. CDR3 in DNA: TGTGCCTGGAGTAGGGACCTCTACTATGGCTACACCTTC.

This chain uses TRBV7-2 with TRBJ2-7; possibly TRBD2 for D (7 bases). V was clipped by 5 bases and J by 1 base, with 18 bases between them. Looked up from germline, CDR1 is SGHTA and CDR2 is FQGNSA. The CDR3 consists of 16 residues. CDR3 sequence reads: CASSPIGRGPSYEQYF. The CDR3 nucleotides are TGTGCCAGCAGCCCCATAGGGCGGGGGCCGTCCTACGAGCAGTACTTC.

The rearrangement uses TRBV30 and TRBJ1-6; TRBD1 might be the D (5 bases). V was clipped by 7 bases and J by 6 bases, with 13 bases between them. The germline V gene encodes CDR1 GTSNPN and CDR2 SVGIG (reference sequence). The CDR3 has 13 amino acids. In DNA, the CDR3 is TGTGCCTCGAAGACAGCAGCTAATTCACCCCTCCACTTT. This encodes CASKTAANSPLHF.

This chain joins TRBV29-1 and TRBJ1-2, with D tentatively TRBD1 (6 bases). Trimming took off 0 bases at V and 3 bases at J, with 14 bases between the two ends. Germline assignment: CDR1 SQVTM and CDR2 ANQGSEA. The CDR3 has 15 residues. The CDR3 loop is CSVEESQGKDYGYTF. CDR3 DNA sequence: TGCAGCGTTGAAGAGTCCCAGGGGAAAGACTATGGCTACACCTTC.

There are a few counts of this clone. The chain joins TRBV7-2 to TRBJ2-5; D gene ambiguous. Trimming took off 1 base at V and 4 bases at J, with 4 bases between the two ends. The CDR3 runs 12 residues. Germline V gene sequence: CDR1 SGHTA, CDR2 FQGNSA. The CDR3 spells CASSLVGETQYF. CDR3 DNA sequence: TGTGCCAGCAGCTTAGTTGGAGAGACCCAGTACTTC.

The gene calls are TRBV30 and TRBJ2-7; TRBD2 is a possible D gene (5 bases). Germline CDR1 reads GTSNPN; CDR2 reads SVGIG (reference sequence). The CDR3 sequence is 13 residues long. V was pared by 2 bases and J by 5 bases, with 13 bases between. CDR3 DNA: TGTGCCTGGAGTAGAGGGCCAATACACGAGCAGTACTTC. Residues: CAWSRGPIHEQYF.

The V gene is TRBV30, the J gene TRBJ1-6, with D perhaps matching TRBD1 (5 bases). Deletions cut 5 bases from V and 9 bases from J, with 17 bases between. CDR3 length equals 14 residues. The V gene's germline CDR1 is GTSNPN and CDR2 SVGIG (reference sequence). The CDR3 spells CAWGGGTGSSPLHF. The CDR3 bases are TGTGCCTGGGGCGGGGGGACGGGAAGTTCACCCCTCCACTTT. Combining the CDR3 with reference TRBV30 and TRBJ1-6 gives the whole variable domain SQTIHQWPATLVQPVGSPLSLECTVEGTSNPNLYWYRQAAGRGLQLLFYSVGIGQISSEVPQNLSASRPQDRQFILSSKKLLLSDSGFYLCAWGGGTGSSPLHFGNGTRLTVT.

The chain combines TRBV30 with TRBJ1-5, with D uncertain. The germline V and J ends were trimmed by 0 bases and 4 bases, with 7 bases remaining between them. Per the germline V gene, CDR1 is GTSNPN and CDR2 is SVGIG (reference sequence). This CDR3 comprises 13 residues. CDR3 loop: CAWSVFRNQPQHF. Written as DNA, the CDR3 is TGTGCCTGGAGTGTTTTCAGAAATCAGCCCCAGCATTTT.

The CDR3 sequence: CASSDGPQGQPQHF. CDR3 in DNA: TGTGCCAGCAGTGACGGGCCCCAGGGACAGCCCCAGCATTTT. The chain carries TRBV6-1 and TRBJ1-5, with D maybe TRBD1 (5 bases). The CDR3 is made up of 14 amino acids. CDR1 MNHNS and CDR2 SASEGT come from the germline V gene. V lost 3 bases and J lost 7, with 13 bases in between.

Sample share makes this clone medium-sized. The chain recombines TRBV28 with TRBJ2-7; 8 positions agree with TRBD1. Germline V lookup: CDR1 MDHEN, CDR2 SYDVKM. After removal of 11 bases from V and 2 bases from J, the junction contained 5 bases not matched to a gene. This CDR3 is 12 amino acids long. The CDR3 here is CASGQGPYEQYF. The CDR3 DNA sequence: TGTGCCTCAGGACAGGGTCCCTACGAGCAGTACTTC. Full variable domain (missing parts from reference TRBV28 and TRBJ2-7): DVKVTQSSRYLVKRTGEKVFLECVQDMDHENMFWYRQDPGLGLRLIYFSYDVKMKEKGDIPEGYSVSREKKERFSLILESASTNQTSMYLCASGQGPYEQYFGPGTRLTVT.

The J gene is TRBJ2-7, the V gene TRBV4-1; D gene unclear. The V and J ends lost 1 base and 0 bases respectively, with 7 bases between them. The CDR3 extends over 14 amino acids. Germline V gene sequence: CDR1 MGHRA, CDR2 YSYEKL. DNA of the CDR3: TGCGCCAGCAGCCAAGCCCACCTCTCCTACGAGCAGTACTTC. Amino acids: CASSQAHLSYEQYF.

The rearrangement links TRBV29-1 to TRBJ1-1, with 7 bases that match TRBD1. This CDR3 has 10 residues. The V and J ends lost 4 bases and 10 bases, in that order; junction bases with no gene match: 3. The germline V gene encodes CDR1 SQVTM and CDR2 ANQGSEA. This CDR3 is CSVGGTAAFF. CDR3 in DNA: TGCAGCGTTGGGGGGACAGCAGCTTTCTTT.

By share of the sample, this clone is large. The V and J genes are TRBV30 and TRBJ2-7, with D uncertain. The CDR3 spans 13 residues. Germline-derived CDR1 and CDR2 are GTSNPN and SVGIG (reference sequence). Between the trimmed V and J ends, which lost 8 bases and 0 bases, there was a span of 14 bases. CDR3 in amino acids: CAADGELSYEQYF. The CDR3 DNA sequence: TGTGCCGCGGACGGTGAGCTCTCCTACGAGCAGTACTTC. Together with reference TRBV30 and TRBJ2-7, the CDR3 gives the full variable domain: SQTIHQWPATLVQPVGSPLSLECTVEGTSNPNLYWYRQAAGRGLQLLFYSVGIGQISSEVPQNLSASRPQDRQFILSSKKLLLSDSGFYLCAADGELSYEQYFGPGTRLTVT.

The chain uses TRBV25-1 and TRBJ2-7; a weak D match, TRBD1 (5 bases). Deletions cut 3 bases from V and 3 bases from J, with 9 bases between. This CDR3 is built from 13 residues. The germline V gene encodes CDR1 MGHDK and CDR2 SYGVNS. The CDR3 bases are TGTGCCAGCAGTGACCAGGGATACTACGAGCAGTACTTC. Translating gives CASSDQGYYEQYF.

This clone was seen a few times. The gene calls are TRBV7-2 and TRBJ1-4, with TRBD1 matching over 7 bases. The germline CDR1 and CDR2 sequences are SGHTA and FQGNSA. This CDR3 is 15 amino acids long. V was clipped by 3 bases and J by 4 bases; unmatched bases: 5. CDR3 bases: TGTGCCAGCAGCTTGGGGGACAGAGATAATGAAAAACTGTTTTTT. It translates to CASSLGDRDNEKLFF.

The chain employs TRBV7-2 and TRBJ2-5; no firm D call. The CDR3 sequence is 14 residues long. CDR1 and CDR2 from the germline V gene are SGHTA and FQGNSA. With 5 bases removed from V and 9 bases from J, the gap between germline ends came to 19 bases. The CDR3 spells CASSPYGSTEAQYF. In nucleotides, the CDR3 is TGTGCCAGCAGCCCTTATGGCTCCACGGAAGCCCAGTACTTC.

In its sample, this clone was seen a few times. This chain links TRBV5-1 with TRBJ2-6, with 8 positions matching TRBD1. This CDR3 has 18 residues. Germline CDR1 is SGHRS and CDR2 is YFSETQ. The ends lost 0 bases at V and 2 bases at J; junction bases unmatched: 7. In DNA form, the CDR3 reads TGCGCCAGCAGCTTGGGGACAGGGCGAAACCCTGGGGCCAACGTCCTGACTTTC. Amino acids: CASSLGTGRNPGANVLTF.

This chain uses TRBV30 with TRBJ1-2; 7 bases line up with TRBD1. Germline V gene lookup returns CDR1 GTSNPN and CDR2 SVGIG (reference sequence). This CDR3 region has 15 residues. The trim removed 1 base at V and 6 bases at J, leaving 11 bases unmatched. The CDR3 loop reads CAWSGMGQLQNGYTF. CDR3 bases: TGTGCCTGGAGTGGGATGGGACAGCTCCAAAATGGCTACACCTTC.

The chain employs TRBV29-1 and TRBJ2-7; weak D call: TRBD1 (5 bases). Germline CDR1 is SQVTM and CDR2 is ANQGSEA. With 3 bases removed from V and 6 bases from J, the gap between germline ends came to 15 bases. The CDR3 runs to 13 residues. The CDR3 region has the DNA TGCAGCGTTGAGGGCAGGGCACCGACCGAGCAGTACTTC. Translation: CSVEGRAPTEQYF.

V and J are TRBV7-2 and TRBJ2-7; no reliable D call. The V and J ends lost 3 bases and 4 bases respectively, with 7 bases between them. Germline V gene sequence: CDR1 SGHTA, CDR2 FQGNSA. This CDR3 region has 12 residues. In nucleotides, the CDR3 is TGTGCCAGCAGCTTCATTGGTTACGAGCAGTACTTC. It yields the protein CASSFIGYEQYF.

This clone appeared a few times. The chain recombines TRBV29-1 with TRBJ1-2; 8 positions agree with TRBD1. CDR3 length: 14 amino acids. Per germline, CDR1 SQVTM and CDR2 ANQGSEA. The trim removed 1 base at V and 7 bases at J, leaving 8 bases unmatched. This chain's CDR3 is CSVEVGQAPGGYTF. In nucleotides, the CDR3 is TGCAGCGTTGAAGTGGGACAGGCGCCTGGTGGCTACACCTTC.

J is TRBJ1-2 and V is TRBV30, with D hard to call. This CDR3 contains 15 residues. CDR1 is GTSNPN and CDR2 is SVGIG in the germline V gene (reference sequence). Trimming left V 0 bases short and J 2 bases short, with 13 bases between. In DNA form, the CDR3 reads TGTGCCTGGAGTGTTTTCCGGCTCTTGAACTATGGCTACACCTTC. Its protein product is CAWSVFRLLNYGYTF.

The chain uses TRBV7-6 and TRBJ2-7; no clear D gene. Germline CDR1 SGHVS, CDR2 FNYEAQ. Trimming took off 3 bases at V and 1 base at J, with 7 bases between the two ends. There are 13 residues in the CDR3. The CDR3 sequence: CASSLRGSYEQYF. CDR3 coding DNA: TGTGCCAGCAGCTTGCGAGGATCCTACGAGCAGTACTTC.

The chain is built from TRBV30 and TRBJ2-2, with no clear D. This CDR3 is 12 amino acids long. Per germline, CDR1 GTSNPN and CDR2 SVGIG (reference sequence). V dropped 5 bases and J dropped 4 bases, with 8 bases sitting between them. CDR3 sequence (DNA): TGTGCCTGGTCAGTACGCACCGGGGAGCTGTTTTTT. It codes for CAWSVRTGELFF.

This clone was counted between two and nine times. A read error may account for a junction end that differs from germline. The chain employs TRBV5-6 and TRBJ1-2, with D maybe TRBD1 (6 bases). This CDR3 contains 17 residues. Germline-derived CDR1 and CDR2 are SGHDT and YYEEEE. The CDR3 DNA sequence: TGTGTCAGCAGCTTGGCCCCTGACCGGGGGGCGAACTATGGCTACACCTTC. Translating gives CVSSLAPDRGANYGYTF.

In its sample, this clone ranks as medium-sized. This chain uses TRBV6-5 with TRBJ1-5, with 7 positions matching TRBD1. The ends lost 5 bases at V and 5 bases at J; junction bases unmatched: 6. Germline CDR1 reads MNHEY; CDR2 reads SVGAGI. The CDR3 has 14 amino acids. The CDR3 spells CASSQDRSYQPQHF. The CDR3 nucleotides are TGTGCCAGCAGTCAGGACAGGTCGTATCAGCCCCAGCATTTT.

This clone occurred a few times. The rearrangement uses TRBV30 and TRBJ1-2; possible D gene TRBD1, 6 bases. V lost 0 bases, J lost 5 bases, and 13 bases lay in between. The CDR3 spans 14 residues. CDR1 is GTSNPN, CDR2 SVGIG, per germline (reference sequence). CDR3 DNA sequence: TGTGCCTGGAGTGTGACCAGGACAGCTTATGGCTACACCTTC. Amino acids: CAWSVTRTAYGYTF.

The chain couples TRBV30 to TRBJ1-2, with 7 bases that match TRBD1. The CDR3 spans 15 residues. From germline, CDR1 is GTSNPN and CDR2 SVGIG (reference sequence). The trim removed 2 bases at V and 8 bases at J, leaving 14 bases unmatched. CDR3 in amino acids: CAWSWRQGVGLGYTF. CDR3 sequence (DNA): TGTGCCTGGAGTTGGAGACAGGGCGTGGGATTGGGCTACACCTTC.

The chain links TRBV19 to TRBJ2-2; 7 bases are a match to TRBD2. With 7 bases clipped from V and 4 bases from J, the junction kept 12 bases outside the gene matches. The CDR3 runs 16 residues. Germline V CDR1 and CDR2: LNHDA, SQIVND (reference sequence). The CDR3 DNA reads TGTGCCAGTACCTCCCCGGCGCGGGGGACCACCGGGGAGCTGTTTTTT. Its translation: CASTSPARGTTGELFF.